One sample yielded the 19 T cell receptor beta chains listed below, sequenced in a study of OX40 agonist ivuxolimab in advanced cancers. The protocol was immunoSEQ multiplex PCR, while the TCRdb copy is restricted to in-frame clones and leaves out a portion. The sample comprises about 87,000 clones, around nine tenths of which are singletons, and around 1.6% rests with the top ten. Specimen: CD4+ or CD8+ T cells sorted from blood, collected in a trial of the OX40 agonist ivuxolimab. The source is an adult with an advanced solid tumor such as melanoma, head and neck, liver or kidney cancer.

The rearrangement links TRBV7-2 to TRBJ2-3; 13 bases fit TRBD2. V was clipped by 2 bases and J by 4 bases; unmatched bases: 3. Germline CDR1 SGHTA, CDR2 FQGNSA. This CDR3 has 16 residues. This CDR3 reads CASSLSGLAGADTQYF. As DNA, the CDR3 is TGTGCCAGCAGCTTATCCGGACTAGCGGGAGCAGATACGCAGTATTTT. Variable domain in full (rest from reference TRBV7-2 and TRBJ2-3): GAGVSQSPSNKVTEKGKDVELRCDPISGHTALYWYRQSLGQGLEFLIYFQGNSAPDKSGLPSDRFSAERTGGSVSTLTIQRTQQEDSAVYLCASSLSGLAGADTQYFGPGTRLTVL.

This sequence joins TRBV2 and TRBJ2-3; maybe TRBD1 (6 bases). Germline CDR1 SNHLY, CDR2 FYNNEI. The V end was cut by 6 bases, the J end by 2 bases, with 18 bases between. This CDR3 is built from 16 residues. This CDR3 reads CASSIQGPLTTDTQYF. The CDR3 DNA reads as TGTGCCAGCAGCATACAGGGTCCCTTAACCACAGATACGCAGTATTTT.

This clone was observed a single time. The chain recombines TRBV9 with TRBJ1-1, with unresolved D. The CDR3 runs 16 residues. Germline V gene data show CDR1 as SGDLS and CDR2 as YYNGEE. The ends were cut back, 0 bases at V and 0 bases at J, with 12 bases in the middle. The CDR3: CASSVDEVGMNTEAFF. The CDR3 DNA reads TGTGCCAGCAGCGTAGACGAGGTTGGGATGAACACTGAAGCTTTCTTT. Complete variable domain (other parts from reference TRBV9 and TRBJ1-1): DSGVTQTPKHLITATGQRVTLRCSPRSGDLSVYWYQQSLDQGLQFLIQYYNGEERAKGNILERFSAQQFPDLHSELNLSSLELGDSALYFCASSVDEVGMNTEAFFGQGTRLTVV.

The chain couples TRBV12-5 to TRBJ2-7; D is undetermined. The CDR3 has 15 residues. V lost 5 bases, J lost 1 base, and 15 bases lay in between. Per the germline V gene, CDR1 is LGHNT and CDR2 is FRNRAP. In nucleotides, the CDR3 is TGTGCTAGTGGTGGTCCCCTGGACGGATCCTACGAGCAGTACTTC. It translates to CASGGPLDGSYEQYF.

The chain links TRBV11-3 to TRBJ1-1, with D uncertain. Trimming removed 5 bases at V and 4 bases at J, with 8 bases between. CDR1 SGHNT and CDR2 YENEEA come from the germline V gene. This CDR3 has 12 amino acids. Here the CDR3 reads CASSRAGTEAFF. The CDR3 DNA reads as TGTGCCAGCAGCCGCGCGGGCACTGAAGCTTTCTTT.

This clone was seen a handful of times. The chain couples TRBV2 to TRBJ1-6; maybe TRBD1 (5 bases). The V end lost 1 base, the J end lost 14 bases, and 12 bases lay between the germline ends. Germline CDR1 and CDR2: SNHLY and FYNNEI. The CDR3 extends over 13 amino acids. For the CDR3, the DNA is TGTGCCAGCAGTGAAGGGCGGCAGACAGCCCTCCACTTT. Its protein is CASSEGRQTALHF.

The chain recombines TRBV29-1 with TRBJ1-3; 9 bases match TRBD1. This CDR3 has 14 residues. Germline V lookup: CDR1 SQVTM, CDR2 ANQGSEA. V lost 4 bases and J lost 7; bases outside the gene matches: 8. The CDR3 bases are TGCAGCGTTGGTCACAGGGGGCTGGGGAACACCATATATTTT. Translating gives CSVGHRGLGNTIYF.

The chain recombines TRBV10-2 with TRBJ2-7, with 8 bases fitting TRBD2. There are 14 residues in the CDR3. Trimming cost V 7 bases and J 3 bases; bases outside gene matches: 8. Germline values: CDR1 WSHSY, CDR2 SAAADI. CDR3 sequence reads: CASTPGLEGYEQYF. The CDR3 DNA reads TGCGCCAGCACTCCGGGACTAGAAGGCTACGAGCAGTACTTC.

The V call is TRBV6-1, the J call TRBJ2-5; 9 bases agree with TRBD1. V shed 2 bases and J 5 bases; nucleotides not matched to a gene: 6. CDR1 and CDR2 from the germline V gene are MNHNS and SASEGT. This CDR3 comprises 15 residues. CDR3 residues: CASSETQGAWETQYF. CDR3 in DNA: TGTGCCAGCAGTGAAACACAGGGGGCTTGGGAGACCCAGTACTTC.

The chain combines TRBV21-1 with TRBJ2-3; the D call of TRBD2 is as the table states it, not checked on the DNA. TRBV21-1 is a known pseudogene. The CDR3 runs 12 residues. CDR3 sequence (DNA): TGTGCCAGCCCCGGTGGCACAGATACGCAGTATTTT. This gives the protein CASPGGTDTQYF.

The rearrangement links TRBV5-1 to TRBJ2-7; D is uncertain. Per the germline V gene, CDR1 is SGHRS and CDR2 is YFSETQ. The CDR3 consists of 15 residues. Trimming took 4 bases from V and 2 from J, leaving 16 bases between them. The CDR3 here is CASSQDQARAYEQYF. DNA of the CDR3: TGCGCCAGCAGCCAAGATCAAGCGAGAGCCTACGAGCAGTACTTC. The full variable domain, in which reference TRBV5-1 and TRBJ2-7 provide the parts outside the CDR3, is KAGVTQTPRYLIKTRGQQVTLSCSPISGHRSVSWYQQTPGQGLQFLFEYFSETQRNKGNFPGRFSGRQFSNSRSEMNVSTLELGDSALYLCASSQDQARAYEQYFGPGTRLTVT.

The chain combines TRBV7-2 with TRBJ1-1; a weak D match, TRBD1 (6 bases). The germline V and J ends were trimmed by 5 bases and 10 bases, with 17 bases remaining between them. The CDR3 loop spans 13 amino acids. Germline lookup yields CDR1 SGHTA and CDR2 FQGNSA. The CDR3 protein is CASSPSYRVGAFF. In DNA, the CDR3 is TGTGCCAGCAGCCCTTCCTACAGGGTAGGAGCTTTCTTT.

Of note for this clone: One junction end disagrees with the germline gene, perhaps due to a read error. The sample carries other DNA sequences with the same CDR3. The chain carries TRBV7-2 and TRBJ2-7, with TRBD2 identical over 12 bases. Germline CDR1 reads SGHTA; CDR2 reads FQGNSA. CDR3 length: 15 amino acids. CDR3 sequence reads: CASSPTSGGSYEQYF. The CDR3 DNA is TGTGCCAGCAGCCCGACTAGCGGGGGCTCCTACGAGCAGTACTTT.

The CDR3 sequence: CASSPRDAPNYGYTF. CDR3 bases: TGTGCCAGCAGCCCCCGGGACGCACCTAACTATGGCTACACCTTC. V and J are TRBV5-6 and TRBJ1-2, with D perhaps matching TRBD1 (5 bases). Per the germline V gene, CDR1 is SGHDT and CDR2 is YYEEEE. This CDR3 has 15 amino acids. V lost 4 bases and J lost 0, with 13 bases in between.

Concerning this clone: The sample has other DNA sequences that encode this CDR3 too. V gene TRBV5-8 combines with J gene TRBJ2-2, with TRBD2 matching 10 bases. The V gene end was trimmed by 4 bases and the J gene end by 0 bases; junction bases not matched to a gene: 3. This CDR3 has 16 amino acids. The germline V gene has CDR1 SGHTS and CDR2 YDEGEE. The chain's CDR3 is CASSLGLAANTGELFF. The CDR3 nucleotides read TGTGCCAGCAGCCTCGGACTAGCGGCGAACACCGGGGAGCTGTTTTTT.

This chain uses TRBV11-2 with TRBJ2-3; 12 bases align to TRBD2. Losses at the gene ends were 2 bases for V and 5 bases for J; bases not matched to a gene: 2. The CDR3 has 15 residues. Germline CDR1 is SGHAT and CDR2 is FQNNGV. Here the CDR3 DNA reads TGTGCCAGCAGCTTACTAGCGGGAGGGGGAGATACGCAGTATTTT. Its translation is CASSLLAGGGDTQYF.

The chain recombines TRBV7-9 with TRBJ2-5; TRBD1 or TRBD2 may be the D gene (5 bases each). The CDR3 has 14 amino acids. The germline V gene has CDR1 SEHNR and CDR2 FQNEAQ (reference sequence). Trimming took off 3 bases at V and 5 bases at J, with 13 bases between the two ends. CDR3: CASSFSTEGETQYF. CDR3 nucleotides: TGTGCCAGCAGCTTTTCGACAGAGGGGGAGACCCAGTACTTC.

The chain uses TRBV27 and TRBJ2-1; TRBD1 matches 7 bases. The germline gives CDR1 MNHEY, CDR2 SMNVEV (reference sequence). This CDR3 has 13 amino acids. V shed 6 bases, J shed 7 bases, and the junction held 6 bases outside the gene matches. The CDR3 protein is CASRRTGENEQFF. CDR3 bases: TGTGCCAGCAGGCGTACAGGGGAAAATGAGCAGTTCTTC.

This clone appeared a single time. V is TRBV30 and J is TRBJ2-7; the match to TRBD1 covers 10 bases. J gave up 5 bases and V 5 bases, and 6 bases lay outside the gene matches. Germline V lookup: CDR1 GTSNPN, CDR2 SVGIG (reference sequence). The CDR3 has 13 residues. This CDR3 reads CAWRDRGRDEQYF. In nucleotides, the CDR3 is TGTGCCTGGCGGGACAGGGGCCGGGACGAGCAGTACTTC. The full variable domain, in which reference TRBV30 and TRBJ2-7 provide the parts outside the CDR3, is SQTIHQWPATLVQPVGSPLSLECTVEGTSNPNLYWYRQAAGRGLQLLFYSVGIGQISSEVPQNLSASRPQDRQFILSSKKLLLSDSGFYLCAWRDRGRDEQYFGPGTRLTVT.